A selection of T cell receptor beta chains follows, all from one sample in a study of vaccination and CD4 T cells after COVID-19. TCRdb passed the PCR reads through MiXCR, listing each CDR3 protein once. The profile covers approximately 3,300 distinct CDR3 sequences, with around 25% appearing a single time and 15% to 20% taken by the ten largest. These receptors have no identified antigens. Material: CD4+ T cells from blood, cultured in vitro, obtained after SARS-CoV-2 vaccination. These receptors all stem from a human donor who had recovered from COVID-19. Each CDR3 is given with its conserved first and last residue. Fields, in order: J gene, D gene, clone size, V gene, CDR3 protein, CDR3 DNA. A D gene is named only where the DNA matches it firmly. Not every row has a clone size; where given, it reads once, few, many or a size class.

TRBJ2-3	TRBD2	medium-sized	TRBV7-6	CASSGPSGRAQYF	TGTGCCAGCAGCGGACCTAGCGGAAGGGCGCAGTATTTT
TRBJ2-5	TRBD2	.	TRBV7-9	CASDRGGAGETQYF	TGTGCCAGCGACCGCGGGGGGGCGGGCGAGACCCAGTACTTC
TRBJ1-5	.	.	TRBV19	CASTLGSNQPQHF	TGTGCCAGTACCCTCGGGTCCAATCAGCCCCAGCATTTT
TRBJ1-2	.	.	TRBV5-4	CASNQQVPPYGYTF	TGTGCCAGCAATCAACAGGTGCCTCCTTATGGCTACACCTTC
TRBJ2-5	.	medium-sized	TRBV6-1	CASGGAQETQYF	TGTGCCAGCGGGGGGGCCCAAGAGACCCAGTACTTC
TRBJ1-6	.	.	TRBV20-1	CSALLPGRTFGSVYF	TGCAGTGCTTTACTACCGGGACGGACTTTTGGTAGTGTCTACTTT
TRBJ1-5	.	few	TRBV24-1	CATSPTTPGEGQPQHF	TGTGCCACCAGTCCAACTACCCCAGGGGAGGGTCAGCCCCAGCATTTT
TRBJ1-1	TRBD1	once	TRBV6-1	CASSQDRVRAEAFF	TGTGCCAGCAGTCAAGACAGGGTTCGGGCTGAAGCTTTCTTT
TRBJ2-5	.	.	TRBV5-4	CASTPRGQGETQYF	TGTGCCAGCACGCCCCGGGGGCAGGGAGAGACCCAGTACTTC
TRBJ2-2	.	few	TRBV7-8	CASSLVSGELFF	TGTGCCAGCAGCTTAGTTTCCGGGGAGCTGTTTTTT
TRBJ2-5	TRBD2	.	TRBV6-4	CASSRLAGGQETQYF	TGTGCCAGCAGTCGACTAGCGGGAGGGCAAGAGACCCAGTACTTC
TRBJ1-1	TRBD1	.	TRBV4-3	CASSQGTGRTKAFF	TGCGCCAGCAGCCAGGGGACAGGCCGGACAAAAGCTTTCTTT
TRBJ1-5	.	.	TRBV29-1	CSVSGGVGQPQHF	TGCAGCGTTTCCGGAGGGGTGGGTCAGCCCCAGCATTTT
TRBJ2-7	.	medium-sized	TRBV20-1	CSARGNSGSSYEQYF	TGCAGTGCTAGAGGTAATAGCGGTAGCTCCTACGAGCAGTACTTC
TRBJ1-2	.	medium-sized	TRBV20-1	CSATPGPNYGYTF	TGCAGTGCTACGCCGGGACCTAACTATGGCTACACCTTC
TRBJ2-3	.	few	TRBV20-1	CSYDKGNRNTQYF	TGCAGTTATGATAAGGGGAACCGGAATACGCAGTATTTT
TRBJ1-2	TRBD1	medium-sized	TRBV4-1	CASSFRGDYGYTF	TGCGCCAGCAGCTTCAGGGGGGACTATGGCTACACCTTC
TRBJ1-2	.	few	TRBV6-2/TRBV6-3	CASRHNYGYTF	TGTGCCAGCAGGCATAACTATGGCTACACCTTC
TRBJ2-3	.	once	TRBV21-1	CASSKFWGSTDTQYF	TGTGCCAGCAGCAAATTTTGGGGTAGCACAGATACGCAGTATTTT
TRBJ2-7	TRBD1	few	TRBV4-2	CASSPDRGSYEQYF	TGTGCCAGCAGCCCAGACAGGGGAAGCTACGAGCAGTACTTC
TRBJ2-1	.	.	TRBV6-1	CASSEQGGNNEQFF	TGTGCCAGCAGTGAACAGGGCGGCAACAATGAGCAGTTCTTC
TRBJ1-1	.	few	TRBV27	CATRRNTEAFF	TGTGCCACCCGCCGAAACACTGAAGCTTTCTTT
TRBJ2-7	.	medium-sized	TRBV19	CASSTTYEQYF	TGTGCCAGTAGTACTACCTACGAGCAGTACTTC
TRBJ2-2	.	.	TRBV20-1	CSASRFSTGELFF	TGCAGTGCTAGCCGTTTTTCGACCGGGGAGCTGTTTTTT
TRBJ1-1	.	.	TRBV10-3	CAIISHKNTEAFF	TGTGCCATCATAAGTCACAAGAACACTGAAGCTTTCTTT